The present TCR beta chain was sequenced within a study of regulatory T cells in long-lasting Graves disease. Combining iRepertoire HTBI primers with Arm-PCR of CDR3 regions, the authors built TCR beta libraries. TCRdb redid the calling of the multiplex PCR reads with MiXCR, one entry per CDR3 protein. The top ten clones hold 12% of a sample with 500,000 or so distinct CDR3 sequences, around 15% of them seen once. The sample holds many counts of this clonotype. Time point meaning: newly diagnosed GD, antithyroid drugs for less than 3 months. PBMC RNA was the source of the TCR library. Germline CDR1 reads SGHRS; CDR2 reads YFSETQ. The germline V and J ends were trimmed by 5 bases and 5 bases, with 18 bases remaining between them. The CDR3 length is 15 residues. The same data also contributed to another study, on T cells in Graves' hyperthyroidism and ophthalmopathy.

The TCR was taken from a middle-aged man with Graves disease. The rearrangement links TRBV5-1 to TRBJ2-3; D might be TRBD2 (6 bases). The sequencing here drew on peripheral blood mononuclear cells (PBMCs), taken at new diagnosis, from a patient treated with antithyroid drugs. In DNA, the CDR3 is TGCGCCAGCAGTCAGCCACAGAGGAGGGGAGATACGCAGTATTTT. Translation gives CASSQPQRRGDTQYF.